These T cell receptor beta chains were read from a single sample in a study of shared clonotypes between healthy human individuals. Profiling relied on immunoSEQ multiplex PCR, and the TCRdb table lists in-frame clones only, not all of them. The repertoire holds 600,000 to 800,000 clones, approximately 77% seen once, with around 1.8% in the top ten. The sequenced sample was memory CD4+ T cells sorted from blood. These receptor sequences come from a woman aged 25 to 39 in good health. Both conserved end residues are trimmed from each CDR3. Each record gives: J gene, V gene, CDR3 protein.

J: TRBJ2-1; V: TRBV30; CDR3: AWSGGGTGREQF
J: TRBJ1-2; V: TRBV29-1; CDR3: SVEGDGGSYGYT
J: TRBJ1-3; V: TRBV30; CDR3: AWRVGPGNTIY
J: TRBJ1-2; V: TRBV2; CDR3: ASSGTGANYGYT
J: TRBJ1-2; V: TRBV6-5; CDR3: ASIKTGGAYGYT
J: TRBJ1-4; V: TRBV6-1; CDR3: ASSEARANEKLF
J: TRBJ2-1; V: TRBV5-4; CDR3: ASSLEGQGDYNEQF
J: TRBJ2-7; V: TRBV6-4; CDR3: ASSRTRWSYEQY
J: TRBJ2-7; V: TRBV7-8; CDR3: ASSLAQREGREQY
J: TRBJ1-1; V: TRBV11-2; CDR3: ASSLQENTEAF
J: TRBJ1-2; V: TRBV15; CDR3: ATSRGTDRYGYT
J: TRBJ2-2; V: TRBV5-1; CDR3: ASRLAGERGGELF
J: TRBJ2-1; V: TRBV7-6; CDR3: ASSLAVWEGQGEQF
J: TRBJ2-3; V: TRBV14; CDR3: ASSQDRGGRRIEDTQY
J: TRBJ2-1; V: TRBV5-6; CDR3: ASSSSLWLAEQF
J: TRBJ2-1; V: TRBV13; CDR3: ASSLSGSPVDEQF
J: TRBJ2-2; V: TRBV6-1; CDR3: ASSVVVSGSKHTGELF
J: TRBJ2-7; V: TRBV5-6; CDR3: ASSLLSGTSGRAYEQY
J: TRBJ2-7; V: TRBV7-6; CDR3: ASSPGTESYEQY
J: TRBJ1-1; V: TRBV6-6; CDR3: ASSYPGTYEAF
J: TRBJ2-5; V: TRBV7-2; CDR3: ASSLDPKGRETQY
J: TRBJ2-3; V: TRBV15; CDR3: ATSRDGQNTDTQY
J: TRBJ2-1; V: TRBV7-9; CDR3: ASSETGTSGSSYNEQF
J: TRBJ1-1; V: TRBV19; CDR3: ASSTPGENTEAF
J: TRBJ1-5; V: TRBV18; CDR3: ASSNNRDQPQH
J: TRBJ2-7; V: TRBV18; CDR3: ASSLRQSYEQY
J: TRBJ2-3; V: TRBV27; CDR3: ASSSRPVEGNTQY
J: TRBJ1-2; V: TRBV28; CDR3: ASSMTGRYGYT
J: TRBJ2-2; V: TRBV6-5; CDR3: ASSGLAVNTGELF
J: TRBJ2-2; V: TRBV5-6; CDR3: ASRRWGYTGELF
J: TRBJ1-5; V: TRBV6-1; CDR3: ASKTGVSNNQPQH
J: TRBJ1-1; V: TRBV11-2; CDR3: ASSPGGTGNTEAF
J: TRBJ2-1; V: TRBV5-1; CDR3: ASSLAGGRERRNEQF
J: TRBJ2-7; V: TRBV23-1; CDR3: ADRPRDRVYEQY
J: TRBJ1-5; V: TRBV30; CDR3: AWSVGRDQPQH
J: TRBJ2-2; V: TRBV11-2; CDR3: ASSLELGTGELF
J: TRBJ2-3; V: TRBV19; CDR3: ASSIGLAAFTDTQY
J: TRBJ1-5; V: TRBV7-8; CDR3: ASSPQRDQPQH
J: TRBJ1-1; V: TRBV6-7; CDR3: ASRPPTGNSIEAF
J: TRBJ2-3; V: TRBV5-4; CDR3: ASSLVNTDTQY
J: TRBJ2-7; V: TRBV5-5; CDR3: ASSLISELAYEQY
J: TRBJ2-7; V: TRBV10-3; CDR3: AISEPSGRDYEQY
J: TRBJ2-3; V: TRBV11-3; CDR3: ASSLDHSKGGTDTQY
J: TRBJ2-3; V: TRBV6-5; CDR3: ASSSDADTQY
J: TRBJ1-4; V: TRBV5-4; CDR3: ASSPMTGRPTNEKLF
J: TRBJ2-7; V: TRBV28; CDR3: ASSPRGTGSYEQY
J: TRBJ1-1; V: TRBV5-5; CDR3: ASSLPGPVGAF
J: TRBJ2-5; V: TRBV28; CDR3: ASSFRAGGKKTQY
J: TRBJ2-7; V: TRBV30; CDR3: AWKTGTNYEQY
J: TRBJ2-7; V: TRBV27; CDR3: ASRNRGLSSYEQY
J: TRBJ2-3; V: TRBV5-1; CDR3: ASSAEQGALADTQY
J: TRBJ2-1; V: TRBV14; CDR3: ASSQDSDRGAEKF
J: TRBJ1-1; V: TRBV27; CDR3: ASSLSPEAF
J: TRBJ2-1; V: TRBV2; CDR3: ASGLAGTIGEQF